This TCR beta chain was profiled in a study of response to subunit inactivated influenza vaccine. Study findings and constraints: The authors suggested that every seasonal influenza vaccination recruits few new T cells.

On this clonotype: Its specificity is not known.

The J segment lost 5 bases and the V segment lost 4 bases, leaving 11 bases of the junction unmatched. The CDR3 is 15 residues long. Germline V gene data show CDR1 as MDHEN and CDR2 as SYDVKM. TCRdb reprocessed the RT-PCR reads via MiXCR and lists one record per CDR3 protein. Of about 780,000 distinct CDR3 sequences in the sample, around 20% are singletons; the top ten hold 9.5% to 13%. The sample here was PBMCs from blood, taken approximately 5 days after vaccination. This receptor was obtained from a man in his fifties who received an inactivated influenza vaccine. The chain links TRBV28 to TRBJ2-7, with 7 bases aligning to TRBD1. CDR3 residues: CASSSPQLTGNEQYF. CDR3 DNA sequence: TGTGCCAGCAGTTCACCACAGCTGACAGGGAACGAGCAGTACTTC. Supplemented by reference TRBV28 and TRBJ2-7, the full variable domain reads DVKVTQSSRYLVKRTGEKVFLECVQDMDHENMFWYRQDPGLGLRLIYFSYDVKMKEKGDIPEGYSVSREKKERFSLILESASTNQTSMYLCASSSPQLTGNEQYFGPGTRLTVT.